The 3 T cell receptor beta chains listed next were all sequenced from one sample in a study of T cell responses to AZD1222 COVID-19 vaccine. Only in-frame clones appear in the TCRdb table, and some are missing; sequencing was by immunoSEQ multiplex PCR. The sample shows about 110,000 clones, 90% of them seen only once. Specimen: peripheral blood, collected on day 0 of AZD1222 vaccination. Every receptor here comes from an adult in good health.

The chain combines TRBV4-2 with TRBJ1-2; 7 nucleotides line up with TRBD1. Per germline, CDR1 LGHNA and CDR2 YNFKEQ. V was pared by 3 bases and J by 4 bases, with 11 bases of the junction left unmatched. The CDR3 consists of 16 residues. The CDR3 sequence: CASSQEGQVASYGYTF. The CDR3 DNA is TGTGCCAGCAGCCAGGAAGGACAGGTGGCGTCCTATGGCTACACCTTC.

J is TRBJ1-1 and V is TRBV5-1, with D perhaps matching TRBD1 (6 bases). V was cut by 9 bases and J by 1 base, with 13 bases left in between. Germline CDR1 SGHRS, CDR2 YFSETQ. The CDR3 has 13 residues. The DNA for the CDR3 is TGCGCCACCGCGGACAGCCCGAACACTGAAGCTTTCTTT. It yields the protein CATADSPNTEAFF.

The J gene is TRBJ1-3, the V gene TRBV24-1; 7 nucleotides match TRBD1. Germline V gives CDR1 KGHDR, CDR2 SFDVKD. The CDR3 runs to 14 residues. J lost 4 bases, V lost 3 bases, and 2 bases had no gene match. CDR3 coding DNA: TGTGCCACCAGTGATCTGGACAGGGGAAACACCATATATTTT. Translated: CATSDLDRGNTIYF.